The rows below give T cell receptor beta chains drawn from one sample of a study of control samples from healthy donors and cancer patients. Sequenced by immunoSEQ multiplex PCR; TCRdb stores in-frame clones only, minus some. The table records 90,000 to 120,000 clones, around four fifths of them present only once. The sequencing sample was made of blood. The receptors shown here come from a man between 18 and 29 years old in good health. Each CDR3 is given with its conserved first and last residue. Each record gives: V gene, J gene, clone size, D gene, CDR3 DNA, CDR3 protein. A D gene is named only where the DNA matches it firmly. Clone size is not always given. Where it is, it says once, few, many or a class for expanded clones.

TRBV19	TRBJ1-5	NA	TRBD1	TGTGCCAGTAGTATAGGAGGGGGCGGTCAGCCCCAGCATTTT	CASSIGGGGQPQHF
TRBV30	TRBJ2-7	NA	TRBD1	TGTGCCTGGAGTGCCGGACAGGGAGACGAGCAGTACTTC	CAWSAGQGDEQYF
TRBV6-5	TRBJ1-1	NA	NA	TGTGCCAGCTATACAGGGTACGCTGAAGCTTTCTTT	CASYTGYAEAFF
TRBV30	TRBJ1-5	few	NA	TGTGCCTGGAGTGTACAGGACCATCAGCCCCAGCATTTT	CAWSVQDHQPQHF
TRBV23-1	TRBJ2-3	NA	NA	TGCGCCAGCGGCCAGGGGGGTGCTAGCACAGATACGCAGTATTTT	CASGQGGASTDTQYF
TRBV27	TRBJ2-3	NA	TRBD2	TGTGCCAGCAGTTTAATAGCGGGGGGCTATATCACCACCCAGTATTTT	CASSLIAGGYITTQYF
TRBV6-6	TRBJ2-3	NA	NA	TGTGCCAGCAGCCCAGAGGGGTGGGGAGATACGCAGTATTTT	CASSPEGWGDTQYF
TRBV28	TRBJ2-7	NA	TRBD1	TGTGCCAGCAGTTTATGGGCAGGGGGCCGGGACTTC	CASSLWAGGRDF
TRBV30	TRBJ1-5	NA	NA	TGTGCCTGGAGTGACCCAGTAAGGGGGTGGCAGCCCCAGCATTTT	CAWSDPVRGWQPQHF
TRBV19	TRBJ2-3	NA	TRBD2	TGTGCCAGTAGTATCCTCGGGGGGGCGAGCACAGATACGCAGTATTTT	CASSILGGASTDTQYF